The 24 T cell receptor beta chains in this list originate from one sample, sequenced in a study of T cells in Graves' hyperthyroidism and ophthalmopathy. RNA transcripts were the template for amplifying TCR beta CDR3 regions. HTBI primers drove first-round RT-PCR of the TCR CDR3. MiXCR, run by TCRdb on the multiplex PCR reads, gives a single entry per CDR3 protein. Among approximately 400,000 distinct CDR3 sequences listed, approximately 15% were seen once. The sample comprised blood. The source is a woman aged 30 to 39 with Graves' hyperthyroidism.

This clonotype was counted at least ten times. This sequence joins TRBV6-2 or TRBV6-3 and TRBJ2-1; 9 bases map to TRBD2. The CDR3 is 15 residues long. The J segment lost 8 bases and the V segment lost 8 bases, leaving 13 bases of the junction unmatched. Germline lookup yields CDR1 MNHEY and CDR2 SVGEGT. DNA of the CDR3: TGTGCCAGCCTGACCATAGCGGGAGTGGGGGATGAGCAGTTCTTC. Protein sequence: CASLTIAGVGDEQFF.

There are a few counts of this clonotype. The chain employs TRBV12-3 or TRBV12-4 and TRBJ1-5, with 9 bases matching TRBD1. The J segment lost 0 bases and the V segment lost 5 bases, leaving 11 bases of the junction unmatched. This CDR3 has 18 residues. CDR3 sequence reads: CASSAGTGKIYSNQPQHF. CDR3 in DNA: TGTGCCAGCAGTGCTGGGACAGGGAAAATTTATAGCAATCAGCCCCAGCATTTT.

This sequence joins TRBV12-3 or TRBV12-4 and TRBJ1-2; a possible D gene is TRBD1 (5 bases). V shed 6 bases and J shed 3 bases, with 17 bases lying between them. The CDR3 consists of 15 residues. DNA for the CDR3: TGTGCCAGCAGGAATCGGGGGTTCGGATACTATGGCTACACCTTC. Its protein product is CASRNRGFGYYGYTF.

This clonotype was counted a few times. This sequence joins TRBV5-1 and TRBJ2-7; 8 bases fit TRBD1. Germline CDR1 reads SGHRS; CDR2 reads YFSETQ. This CDR3 contains 15 residues. The ends lost 4 bases at V and 0 bases at J; junction bases unmatched: 6. The CDR3 nucleotides read TGCGCCAGCAGCCCCGACAGGGGTAGCTCCTACGAGCAGTACTTC. Encoded protein: CASSPDRGSSYEQYF.

This rearrangement joins TRBV2 to TRBJ2-7; 10 nucleotides agree with TRBD1. The CDR3 sequence is 17 residues long. V shed 7 bases, J shed 5 bases, and the junction held 17 bases outside the gene matches. In germline, CDR1 is SNHLY, CDR2 FYNNEI. In nucleotides, the CDR3 is TGTGCCAGCACTTTACCTAAGACAGGGGGCAATACTAACGAGCAGTACTTC. Protein product: CASTLPKTGGNTNEQYF. Complete variable domain (other parts from reference TRBV2 and TRBJ2-7): EPEVTQTPSHQVTQMGQEVILRCVPISNHLYFYWYRQILGQKVEFLVSFYNNEISEKSEIFDDQFSVERPDGSNFTLKIRSTKLEDSAMYFCASTLPKTGGNTNEQYFGPGTRLTVT.

Many counts were recorded for this clonotype. The chain recombines TRBV11-2 with TRBJ1-1, with a tentative D call TRBD1 (5 bases). Per germline, CDR1 SGHAT and CDR2 FQNNGV. The ends were cut back, 6 bases at V and 4 bases at J, with 15 bases in the middle. The CDR3 consists of 14 residues. Written as DNA, the CDR3 is TGTGCCAGCAGACCCTTGGGGGGAAGCACTGAAGCTTTCTTT. This codes for CASRPLGGSTEAFF.

This clonotype turned up a few times. The chain employs TRBV6-1 and TRBJ2-2; D ambiguous. Germline V gives CDR1 MNHNS, CDR2 SASEGT. The length of the CDR3 is 12 residues. Deletions cut 5 bases from V and 7 bases from J, with 8 bases between. The chain's CDR3 is CASSRLLGELFF. The CDR3 DNA reads as TGTGCCAGCAGTAGACTGCTCGGGGAGCTGTTTTTT.

This clonotype came up a few times. V is TRBV5-1 and J is TRBJ2-1; 12 bases map to TRBD2. After removal of 0 bases from V and 0 bases from J, the junction contained 4 bases not matched to a gene. Germline V lookup: CDR1 SGHRS, CDR2 YFSETQ. The CDR3 length is 18 residues. CDR3 sequence: CASSLASGGGASYNEQFF. The CDR3 region has the DNA TGCGCCAGCAGCTTGGCTAGCGGGGGGGGGGCCTCCTACAATGAGCAGTTCTTC.

This clonotype was observed many times. V and J are TRBV6-1 and TRBJ2-7, with 8 bases aligning to TRBD2. Losses at the gene ends were 3 bases for V and 6 bases for J; bases not matched to a gene: 10. The CDR3 has 15 residues. Germline V gives CDR1 MNHNS, CDR2 SASEGT. CDR3 nucleotide sequence: TGTGCCAGCAGTGAGTTCGGGAGGGAGGTCGGCGAGCAGTACTTC. This translates into CASSEFGREVGEQYF.

The chain joins TRBV6-1 to TRBJ2-5; weak D call: TRBD1 (6 bases). The germline V gene encodes CDR1 MNHNS and CDR2 SASEGT. The CDR3 runs to 14 residues. V was trimmed by 1 base and J by 4 bases, leaving 10 bases between them. The chain's CDR3 is CASSEGTVPETQYF. As DNA, the CDR3 is TGTGCCAGCAGTGAAGGGACAGTACCAGAGACCCAGTACTTC.

This clonotype showed up just a few times. CDR3 in amino acids: CASSVEGPGPNIQYF. For the CDR3, the DNA is TGTGCCAGCAGCGTAGAGGGACCTGGCCCAAACATTCAGTACTTC. The rearrangement uses TRBV9 and TRBJ2-4; either TRBD1 or TRBD2 may supply D (5 bases each). Looked up from germline, CDR1 is SGDLS and CDR2 is YYNGEE. The length of the CDR3 is 15 residues. V was pared by 0 bases and J by 6 bases, with 13 bases between.

This clonotype was observed at least ten times. This chain connects TRBV20-1 to TRBJ2-7; 7 nucleotides align to TRBD1. The CDR3 totals 17 residues. Germline lookup yields CDR1 DFQATT and CDR2 SNEGSKA (reference sequence). Germline trimming cut 3 bases from V and 2 bases from J; bases unmatched to any gene: 16. CDR3 coding DNA: TGCAGTGCTAGCGCGTCGCTGAGTAGACAGGGCACCTACGAGCAGTACTTC. Amino acids: CSASASLSRQGTYEQYF.

This clonotype was seen a few times. This chain joins TRBV5-1 and TRBJ2-1; 12 bases agree with TRBD2. Trimming at V came to 5 bases and at J to 3 bases, leaving 15 bases not matched to a gene. The CDR3 consists of 19 residues. CDR1 and CDR2 (germline): SGHRS, YFSETQ. CDR3 coding DNA: TGCGCCAGCAGTCGGACTAGCGGGACGATCCCTTCCCGCTACAATGAGCAGTTCTTC. Translation: CASSRTSGTIPSRYNEQFF.

This clonotype was seen repeatedly, ten times or more. V is TRBV20-1 and J is TRBJ2-3, with TRBD2 matching over 7 bases. V gave up 4 bases and J gave up 4 bases; unmatched junction bases: 8. Per the germline V gene, CDR1 is DFQATT and CDR2 is SNEGSKA (reference sequence). This CDR3 region has 14 residues. The CDR3 sequence is CSAKVAGVPDTQYF. The CDR3 DNA reads as TGCAGTGCTAAGGTGGCGGGAGTGCCAGATACGCAGTATTTT.

As concerns this clonotype: This may arise from a read error, as a much more abundant clone is one base away. This chain connects TRBV7-9 to TRBJ1-1; D ambiguous. The V and J ends lost 7 bases and 0 bases respectively, with 9 bases between them. Germline V lookup: CDR1 SEHNR, CDR2 FQNEAQ (reference sequence). The CDR3 runs 13 residues. This CDR3 reads CASKREMNTEAFF. CDR3 bases: TGTGCCAGCAAACGGGAGATGAACACTGAAGCTTTCTTT.

To note about this clonotype: The junction shows a germline mismatch at one end, possibly a read error. J is TRBJ2-3 and V is TRBV2; D perhaps matches TRBD2 (6 bases). CDR3 length equals 17 residues. Germline lookup yields CDR1 SNHLY and CDR2 FYNNEI. The CDR3 nucleotides are TGTGCCAGCAGCGAAGGTACTAGCCCACGGAGCACAGATACGCAGTATTTT. As protein: CASSEGTSPRSTDTQYF.

This clonotype was seen a few times. This rearrangement joins TRBV7-9 to TRBJ2-1; 12 nucleotides match TRBD1. With 5 bases clipped from V and 7 bases from J, the junction kept 9 bases outside the gene matches. This CDR3 spans 16 amino acids. The germline CDR1 and CDR2 sequences are SEHNR and FQNEAQ (reference sequence). In DNA form, the CDR3 reads TGTGCCAGCAGCCCACGGGACAGGGGGCAGGGGAATGAGCAGTTCTTC. This gives the protein CASSPRDRGQGNEQFF.

The rearrangement uses TRBV28 and TRBJ2-3; 12 nucleotides line up with TRBD2. With V trimmed by 5 bases and J by 5 bases, 5 bases remained unmatched. The germline V gene has CDR1 MDHEN and CDR2 SYDVKM. The CDR3 contains 15 residues. The CDR3 DNA reads as TGTGCCAGCAGTGCCGCTAGCGGGGGGGAAGATACGCAGTATTTT. Translation: CASSAASGGEDTQYF. Based on the CDR3 plus reference TRBV28 and TRBJ2-3, the full variable domain is DVKVTQSSRYLVKRTGEKVFLECVQDMDHENMFWYRQDPGLGLRLIYFSYDVKMKEKGDIPEGYSVSREKKERFSLILESASTNQTSMYLCASSAASGGEDTQYFGPGTRLTVL.

The chain combines TRBV29-1 with TRBJ1-1; no clear D. Per germline, CDR1 SQVTM and CDR2 ANQGSEA. CDR3 size: 11 residues. The CDR3 loop is CRVAGNTEAFF. The CDR3 DNA reads TGCAGGGTCGCGGGGAACACTGAAGCTTTCTTT.

The sample holds many counts of this clonotype. The V and J genes are TRBV2 and TRBJ1-5, with D unclear. The germline V and J ends were trimmed by 8 bases and 4 bases, with 9 bases remaining between them. Per germline, CDR1 SNHLY and CDR2 FYNNEI. This CDR3 has 12 amino acids. CDR3: CASGEQNQPQHF. Here the CDR3 DNA reads TGTGCCAGCGGGGAACAGAATCAGCCCCAGCATTTT.

Ten or more counts support this clonotype. The rearrangement uses TRBV24-1 and TRBJ2-2, with 9 bases lining up with TRBD1. Trimming cost V 4 bases and J 4 bases; bases outside gene matches: 6. Germline loops: CDR1 KGHDR, CDR2 SFDVKD. This CDR3 region has 16 residues. The CDR3 region has the DNA TGTGCCACCAGTGACCCGGGACAGGGAACCACCGGGGAGCTGTTTTTT. Translating it yields CATSDPGQGTTGELFF.

A few counts support this clonotype. V and J are TRBV18 and TRBJ2-3; 9 bases are a match to TRBD2. J was trimmed by 2 bases and V by 6 bases; bases with no gene match: 3. This CDR3 is built from 14 residues. Germline CDR1 is KGHSH and CDR2 is LQKENI. CDR3 residues: CASSRLAVTDTQYF. The DNA for the CDR3 is TGTGCCAGCTCCAGACTAGCGGTCACAGATACGCAGTATTTT. The full variable domain, its missing parts supplied by reference TRBV18 and TRBJ2-3, is NAGVMQNPRHLVRRRGQEARLRCSPMKGHSHVYWYRQLPEEGLKFMVYLQKENIIDESGMPKERFSAEFPKEGPSILRIQQVVRGDSAAYFCASSRLAVTDTQYFGPGTRLTVL.

This clonotype was found once. The genes are TRBV6-5 and TRBJ1-5; 10 positions match TRBD1. The CDR3 totals 16 residues. V lost 2 bases and J lost 6; bases outside the gene matches: 7. In germline, CDR1 is MNHEY, CDR2 SVGAGI. The CDR3 loop is CASSYSRDRGGQPQHF. CDR3 bases: TGTGCCAGCAGTTACAGCCGGGACAGGGGAGGTCAGCCCCAGCATTTT.

The rearrangement joins TRBV20-1 to TRBJ2-3; D might be TRBD1 or TRBD2, each matching 5 bases. CDR1 DFQATT and CDR2 SNEGSKA come from the germline V gene (reference sequence). There are 13 residues in the CDR3. The CDR3: CGYRDPSTDTQYF. The CDR3 coding sequence is TGCGGCTACCGGGACCCGAGCACAGATACGCAGTATTTT.